The following is a T cell receptor (beta chain) sequence with its context. Its antigen is as yet unknown. The sample originates from a study of T cell responses to AZD1222 COVID-19 vaccine. The overall study: Pooled together were second doses at about 4 or about 12 weeks. Whole-study findings and limits: Sampled repertoires all dated from after the peak T cell response. There were vaccine-associated CD4 TCRs across spike, dominant at 160-218 and 743-854. Donor demographics were predominantly white British with a female majority; clonal diversity may be underestimated.

The CDR3 runs to 14 residues. Looked up from germline, CDR1 is SGHTA and CDR2 is FQGTGA. V trimming: 5 bases; J trimming: 3 bases; junction bases outside the gene matches: 3. Profiled with immunoSEQ multiplex PCR; TCRdb holds only in-frame clones, not every one. The top ten clones hold more than 3.5% of a sample with around 140,000 clones, about 90% of them seen once. This clonotype was obtained from an adult in good health. The sample in question was peripheral blood, obtained on day 0 of AZD1222 vaccination. This rearrangement joins TRBV7-3 to TRBJ2-3, with 9 bases fitting TRBD1. The CDR3 DNA follows: TGTGCCAGCAGCCCGGGACAGGGAACAGATACGCAGTATTTT. Its translation: CASSPGQGTDTQYF.